These 17 T cell receptor beta chains share one sample of origin, sequenced in a study of blood T cells in healthy people across ages. It was with a sample-barcoded 5' primer and a J-beta primer mix that a second PCR of roughly 7 to 12 cycles was run. A single record per CDR3 protein comes from TCRdb applying MiXCR to the 5' RACE reads. Found here are 500,000 to 650,000 distinct CDR3 sequences, roughly a quarter of them singletons; the top ten hold under 4.5%. In addition, the sample was reused for a study of T cells of mothers and their children.

The specimen was blood. Receptors were obtained from a boy between 2 and 10 years old in good health.

The chain carries TRBV6-2 or TRBV6-3 and TRBJ2-3, with a tentative D call TRBD2 (6 bases). Germline lookup yields CDR1 MNHEY and CDR2 SVGEGT. The CDR3 spans 15 residues. Trimming took off 6 bases at V and 4 bases at J, with 17 bases between the two ends. In DNA, the CDR3 is TGTGCCAGCAGAGGACCTCGACAGCGGGCAGATACGCAGTATTTT. Protein sequence: CASRGPRQRADTQYF.

This clonotype occurred many times. This chain joins TRBV29-1 and TRBJ1-1; the D gene is possibly TRBD1 (5 bases). Per germline, CDR1 SQVTM and CDR2 ANQGSEA. CDR3 length: 12 residues. Trimming cost V 4 bases and J 1 base, with 7 bases left between them. CDR3 in amino acids: CSVGQTNTEAFF. CDR3 coding DNA: TGCAGCGTTGGACAGACGAACACTGAAGCTTTCTTT.

The table lists this clonotype with a few counts. The genes are TRBV3-1 and TRBJ2-1; the D call may be TRBD1 or TRBD2 (6 bases each). This CDR3 has 15 amino acids. Trimming took 3 bases from V and 4 from J, leaving 13 bases between them. The germline V gene has CDR1 LGHDT and CDR2 YNNKEL (reference sequence). DNA of the CDR3: TGTGCCAGCAGCCAGCGGGACATGTTGTACAATGAGCAGTTCTTC. Its protein is CASSQRDMLYNEQFF.

The chain carries TRBV7-9 and TRBJ2-3; D is perhaps TRBD2 (5 bases). The V gene's germline CDR1 is SEHNR and CDR2 FQNEAQ (reference sequence). The CDR3 runs to 14 residues. The germline V and J ends were trimmed by 5 bases and 6 bases, with 15 bases remaining between them. As DNA, the CDR3 is TGTGCCAGCAGCGAATCGGGAAGAGGGGATACGCAGTATTTT. Translated, it gives CASSESGRGDTQYF. Full variable domain (outside the CDR3, taken from reference TRBV7-9 and TRBJ2-3): DTGVSQNPRHKITKRGQNVTFRCDPISEHNRLYWYRQTLGQGPEFLTYFQNEAQLEKSRLLSDRFSAERPKGSFSTLEIQRTEQGDSAMYLCASSESGRGDTQYFGPGTRLTVL.

This clonotype was seen a single time. The J gene is TRBJ2-2, the V gene TRBV7-2; perhaps TRBD2 as D (5 bases). The CDR3 is 16 amino acids. V gave up 0 bases and J gave up 3 bases, with 11 bases separating them. In germline, CDR1 is SGHTA, CDR2 FQGNSA. Here the CDR3 DNA reads TGTGCCAGCAGCTTAGCAGGGAGATCCTACACCGGGGAGCTGTTTTTT. Amino acids: CASSLAGRSYTGELFF. The full variable domain, in which reference TRBV7-2 and TRBJ2-2 provide the parts outside the CDR3, is GAGVSQSPSNKVTEKGKDVELRCDPISGHTALYWYRQSLGQGLEFLIYFQGNSAPDKSGLPSDRFSAERTGGSVSTLTIQRTQQEDSAVYLCASSLAGRSYTGELFFGEGSRLTVL.

This chain connects TRBV28 to TRBJ2-3, with D possibly matching TRBD2 (6 bases). V was clipped by 5 bases and J by 8 bases, with 11 bases between them. Germline V gene sequence: CDR1 MDHEN, CDR2 SYDVKM. The CDR3 is made up of 12 amino acids. This CDR3 reads CASSPMGGTQYF. DNA of the CDR3: TGTGCCAGCAGTCCGATGGGGGGTACGCAGTATTTT.

This clonotype was observed a few times. This rearrangement joins TRBV6-5 to TRBJ1-5; D call uncertain. Trimming shortened V by 6 bases and J by 0 bases, and 6 bases separated the two germline ends. CDR3 length: 13 amino acids. Germline assignment: CDR1 MNHEY and CDR2 SVGAGI. In nucleotides, the CDR3 is TGTGCCAGCAGGGCTAATAGCAATCAGCCCCAGCATTTT. Its translation is CASRANSNQPQHF.

Regarding this clonotype: A junction end diverges from the germline sequence, so it may reflect a read error. J is TRBJ1-2 and V is TRBV10-3; D gene ambiguous. Germline lookup yields CDR1 ENHRY and CDR2 SYGVKD. This CDR3 is 10 amino acids long. The CDR3 spells CAIGDYGYTF. CDR3 DNA sequence: TGTGCCATCGGTGACTATGGCTACACCTTC.

A few counts support this clonotype. The chain is built from TRBV29-1 and TRBJ2-5; D unclear. This CDR3 spans 11 amino acids. Trimming took off 4 bases at V and 5 bases at J, with 8 bases between the two ends. CDR1 is SQVTM and CDR2 is ANQGSEA in the germline V gene. CDR3 sequence reads: CSVAQRETQYF. The CDR3 coding sequence is TGCAGCGTTGCCCAGAGGGAGACCCAGTACTTC.

V gene TRBV29-1 combines with J gene TRBJ2-4; 9 bases are a match to TRBD1. CDR1 is SQVTM, CDR2 ANQGSEA, per germline. The V gene end was trimmed by 7 bases and the J gene end by 6 bases; junction bases not matched to a gene: 7. This CDR3 has 13 residues. CDR3 loop: CSGAGQGGNIQYF. DNA for the CDR3: TGCAGCGGTGCGGGACAGGGAGGAAACATTCAGTACTTC.

This clonotype was found once. The chain has TRBV30 and TRBJ1-3; D is ambiguous. The CDR3 is 16 amino acids. The germline gives CDR1 GTSNPN, CDR2 SVGIG (reference sequence). Trimming left V 3 bases short and J 1 base short, with 16 bases between. CDR3 in amino acids: CAWRALGLRSGNTIYF. CDR3 sequence (DNA): TGTGCCTGGAGAGCCCTGGGCCTCCGGTCTGGAAACACCATATATTTT.

This clonotype has more than one count but fewer than ten. The chain employs TRBV29-1 and TRBJ2-1; D may be TRBD1 or TRBD2 (5 bases each). The germline V gene encodes CDR1 SQVTM and CDR2 ANQGSEA. Trimming took 7 bases from V and 0 from J, leaving 22 bases between them. This CDR3 spans 17 amino acids. The CDR3 DNA reads TGCAGCGCCGCCGGGCTAGTTGGTGGGGGCTCCTACAATGAGCAGTTCTTC. Residues: CSAAGLVGGGSYNEQFF.

The rearrangement uses TRBV25-1 and TRBJ2-7; D ambiguous. CDR3 length: 17 residues. V was cut by 8 bases and J by 2 bases, with 25 bases left in between. Germline V gene lookup returns CDR1 MGHDK and CDR2 SYGVNS. CDR3 sequence (DNA): TGTGCCAGCGTTCATCCCTTAAGTGCAGAGTGTACCTACGAGCAGTACTTC. Its translation is CASVHPLSAECTYEQYF.

The chain employs TRBV28 and TRBJ2-3; D call uncertain. Germline lookup yields CDR1 MDHEN and CDR2 SYDVKM. The CDR3 consists of 18 residues. Trimming shortened V by 8 bases and J by 2 bases, and 26 bases separated the two germline ends. The CDR3 DNA reads TGTGCCAGCGATTCTAGGGAATTAACAAGATTAGTCACAGATACGCAGTATTTT. Encoded protein: CASDSRELTRLVTDTQYF.

This clonotype was recorded a few times. In nucleotides, the CDR3 is TGCGCCAGCAGCACCTCCCAGGGGAATGAGCAGTTCTTC. Translation gives CASSTSQGNEQFF. The chain carries TRBV5-1 and TRBJ2-5, with a possible D match to TRBD1 (6 bases). The J call could be wrong; TRBJ2-1 is a better fit for the DNA end. The CDR3 runs to 13 residues. The germline V gene encodes CDR1 SGHRS and CDR2 YFSETQ.

The gene calls are TRBV2 and TRBJ1-1; D gene ambiguous. Trimming took 2 bases from V and 3 from J, leaving 10 bases between them. CDR1 is SNHLY, CDR2 FYNNEI, per germline. This CDR3 comprises 14 residues. CDR3 in amino acids: CASSEIRSDTEAFF. In DNA form, the CDR3 reads TGTGCCAGCAGTGAAATCCGGTCGGACACTGAAGCTTTCTTT.

This clonotype was recorded at least ten times. V usage is TRBV4-3 and J usage is TRBJ2-7; TRBD1 might be the D (6 bases). This CDR3 is 15 amino acids long. Germline V lookup: CDR1 LGHNA, CDR2 YSLEER. V gave up 1 base and J gave up 7 bases, with 17 bases separating them. The CDR3 nucleotides are TGCGCCAGCAGCCAAGTTTTCACAGGGCCAGGAGAGCAGTACTTC. The encoded protein is CASSQVFTGPGEQYF.